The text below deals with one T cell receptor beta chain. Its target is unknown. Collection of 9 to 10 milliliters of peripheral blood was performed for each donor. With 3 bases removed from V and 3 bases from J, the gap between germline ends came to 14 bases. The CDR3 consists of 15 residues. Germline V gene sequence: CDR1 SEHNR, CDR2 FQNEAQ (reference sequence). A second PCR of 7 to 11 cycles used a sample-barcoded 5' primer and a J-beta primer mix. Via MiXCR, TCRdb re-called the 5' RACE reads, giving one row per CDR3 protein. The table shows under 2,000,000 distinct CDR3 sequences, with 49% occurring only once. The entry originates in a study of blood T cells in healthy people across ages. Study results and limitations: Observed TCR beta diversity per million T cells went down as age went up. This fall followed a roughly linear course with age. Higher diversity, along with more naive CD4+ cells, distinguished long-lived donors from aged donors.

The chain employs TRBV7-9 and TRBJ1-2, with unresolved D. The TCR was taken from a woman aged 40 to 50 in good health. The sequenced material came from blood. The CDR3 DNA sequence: TGTGCCAGCAGCTTGGGGTCGAAGGGTCACTATGGCTACACCTTC. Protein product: CASSLGSKGHYGYTF.